This entry concerns a single TCR beta chain. Which antigen it targets is not known. Base qualities were left out, and no much larger clone turns up one base away. This sample is drawn from a study of blood T cell repertoires in COVID-19 (dated by TCRdb to 2020 to 2021). General notes on the study: The collaborator samples originated in the United States, Italy and Spain and spanned the acute and convalescent phases of COVID-19. The dataset comprised deeply sampled blood TCRbeta repertoires from subjects exposed to, actively infected with, or recovered from COVID-19. The prospective study material was composed of cDNA or gDNA derived from T cells, B-cell-depleted T cells, or PBMCs. Samples were obtained from the ongoing ImmuneRACE study (first 160 participants) and from 1,000 to 1,500 subjects provided by 6 global collaborators. Nearly every sample came with metadata listing a de-identified subject ID, COVID-19 status, age in years and sex. A freely available public database, intended as a resource for researchers studying the immune response to SARS-CoV-2, is where the repertoires were released. Where HLA class I and class II types were available, the types were taken from metadata supplied by the sample provider, not from assay-based typing.

The full study reports these points: The amount of clinical and demographic metadata varied by source and participant and was provided uncurated.

Another Seattle source contributed samples from volunteer blood donors who had recovered from COVID-19. Whole blood was collected in K2EDTA tubes by collaborating institutions according to the institutions' own protocols. For TCRbeta analysis, collaborators shipped samples in one of three forms: frozen whole blood, isolated PBMCs, or DNA extracted from either of those sample types. Trimming removed 6 bases from V and 7 bases from J; the gene matches leave 19 bases unexplained. Taken from cysteine to phenylalanine, the CDR3 has 17 residues. Only the CDR3 portion is preserved as DNA: 51 bases, with reading frame beginning at the first base. Based on the germline V gene, the CDR1 and CDR2 sequences are SGHRS and YFSETQ. TCRbeta CDR3 regions were amplified from genomic DNA using the immunoSEQ Assay, a bias-controlled multiplex PCR. The authors' pipeline ran thus. Nucleated cell counts per sample were estimated from amplification of reference gene primers within the assay. To quantify the absolute abundance of each unique TCRbeta CDR3 rearrangement, sequence reads were collapsed and filtered. For each sample, productive Simpson clonality was calculated as the square root of Simpson's diversity index over productive rearrangements. Imported from immuneACCESS, the table was reduced by TCRdb to in-frame sequences with V and J called. These copies leave out some clones; in studies compared against another copy, an unresolved V gene accounts for under half, and the cause of the remainder is not known. That table gives V, J and clone size, and the DNA gave D and trimming. This sample holds over 120,000 clones; about 80% were observed only once. The top ten clonotypes cover 3.5% to 4% of the sample.

The sequenced material came from peripheral blood. This clonotype originated in a man between 65 and 79 years old who had recovered from COVID-19. The sequence is built from TRBV5-1 and TRBJ2-1, and 7 junction bases match TRBD2. The CDR3 protein is CASTWSGNLPSWNEQFF. The DNA sequence reads TGCGCCAGCACCTGGAGCGGGAACCTCCCATCTTGGAATGAGCAGTTCTTC.